Only a few counts were recorded for the clone carrying this T cell receptor beta chain. Its specificity is not known. CDR3 length: 12 amino acids. Germline lookup yields CDR1 MDHEN and CDR2 SYDVKM. V lost 2 bases and J 4 bases, leaving 6 bases between the germline ends. The data are from a study of cytotoxic CD8 clonotypes in ibrutinib-treated CLL. TCRdb's table, derived via immunoSEQ multiplex PCR, lists solely in-frame clones and lacks some. There are fewer than 200,000 clones in the sample; approximately 80% occur only once, and about 4.9% lies in the top ten. Study-wide findings and caveats: Lymph node repertoires were not studied, and sampling times were unmatched. Clonality was higher at baseline than in age-matched healthy donors and tracked circulating CD8+ T-cell counts. Clonality, elevated at ibrutinib response, dropped back toward baseline at progression. Private clonotypes, not public ones, expanded at ibrutinib response.

V is TRBV28 and J is TRBJ2-7; perhaps TRBD2 as D (6 bases). The sequence was collected from a human donor with chronic lymphocytic leukemia. The sequenced sample was PBMCs, obtained after 24 months of ibrutinib treatment. For the CDR3, the DNA is TGTGCCAGCAGTTTAGGGAGGTACGAGCAGTACTTC. It is translated as CASSLGRYEQYF. The full variable domain, with the rest looked up from reference TRBV28 and TRBJ2-7, is DVKVTQSSRYLVKRTGEKVFLECVQDMDHENMFWYRQDPGLGLRLIYFSYDVKMKEKGDIPEGYSVSREKKERFSLILESASTNQTSMYLCASSLGRYEQYFGPGTRLTVT.